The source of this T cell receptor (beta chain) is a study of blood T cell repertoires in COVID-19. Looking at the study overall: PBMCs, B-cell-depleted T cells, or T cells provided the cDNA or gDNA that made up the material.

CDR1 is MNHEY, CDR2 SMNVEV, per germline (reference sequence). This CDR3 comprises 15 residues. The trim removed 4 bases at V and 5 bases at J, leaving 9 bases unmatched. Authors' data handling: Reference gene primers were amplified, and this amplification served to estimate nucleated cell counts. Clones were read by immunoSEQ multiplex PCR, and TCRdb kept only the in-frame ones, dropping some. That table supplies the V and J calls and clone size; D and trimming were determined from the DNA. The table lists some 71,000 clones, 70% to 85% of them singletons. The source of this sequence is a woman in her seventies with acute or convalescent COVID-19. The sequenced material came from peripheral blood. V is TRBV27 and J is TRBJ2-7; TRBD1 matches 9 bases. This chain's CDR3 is CASSSLGTGTNEQYF. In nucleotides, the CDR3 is TGTGCCAGCAGTTCATTAGGGACAGGGACCAACGAGCAGTACTTC.